This T cell receptor beta chain appears in the sequencing data of a study of OX40 agonist ivuxolimab in advanced cancers. Background on the study: Every patient in dose escalation had hepatocellular carcinoma, melanoma, renal cell or head and neck cancer. The study, taken as a whole, reports: CD4+ and CD8+ T cells in blood underwent clonal expansion by week 6 at 0.1 to 3.0 mg/kg.

A remark on this clone: Its antigen is as yet unknown.

The CDR3 has 15 amino acids. The V end was cut by 1 base, the J end by 1 base, with 9 bases between. Germline assignment: CDR1 SGHRS and CDR2 YFSETQ. The protocol was immunoSEQ multiplex PCR, while the TCRdb copy is restricted to in-frame clones and leaves out a portion. This sample has roughly 67,000 clones, with around 92% found just once. The origin of this receptor is an adult with an advanced solid tumor such as melanoma, head and neck, liver or kidney cancer. This specimen consisted of CD4+ or CD8+ T cells sorted from blood, obtained in a trial of the OX40 agonist ivuxolimab. This rearrangement joins TRBV5-1 to TRBJ1-5; a possible D gene is TRBD1 (6 bases). This CDR3 is CASSLTGKSNQPQHF. The DNA for the CDR3 is TGCGCCAGCAGCTTGACAGGGAAAAGCAATCAGCCCCAGCATTTT.